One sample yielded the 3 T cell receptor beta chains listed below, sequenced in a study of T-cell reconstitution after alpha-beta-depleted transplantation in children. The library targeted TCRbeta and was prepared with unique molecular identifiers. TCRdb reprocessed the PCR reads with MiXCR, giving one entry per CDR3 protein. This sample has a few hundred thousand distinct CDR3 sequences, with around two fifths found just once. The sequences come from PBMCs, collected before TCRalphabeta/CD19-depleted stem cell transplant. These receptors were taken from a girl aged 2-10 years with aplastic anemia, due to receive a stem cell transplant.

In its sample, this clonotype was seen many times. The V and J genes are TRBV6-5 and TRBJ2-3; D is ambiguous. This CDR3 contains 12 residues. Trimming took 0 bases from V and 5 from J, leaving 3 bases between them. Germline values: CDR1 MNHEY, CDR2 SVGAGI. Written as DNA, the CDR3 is TGTGCCAGCAGTTACTCGAGAGATACGCAGTATTTT. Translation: CASSYSRDTQYF.

CDR3 in DNA: TGTGCCAGCAATCCGGACAGGGGGCTATTCGGCGAGCAGTACTTC. This codes for CASNPDRGLFGEQYF. The chain joins TRBV7-2 to TRBJ2-7; 11 bases are shared with TRBD1. The CDR3 runs 15 residues. Per germline, CDR1 SGHTA and CDR2 FQGNSA. V lost 7 bases, J lost 6 bases, and 11 bases stayed unmatched.

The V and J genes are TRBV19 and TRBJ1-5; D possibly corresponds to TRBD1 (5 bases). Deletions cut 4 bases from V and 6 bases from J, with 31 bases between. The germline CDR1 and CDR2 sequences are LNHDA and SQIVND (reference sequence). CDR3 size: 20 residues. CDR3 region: CASSTTGTPDSGGSSQPQHF. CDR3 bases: TGTGCCAGTAGTACTACCGGGACCCCGGATTCCGGGGGATCGAGTCAGCCCCAGCATTTT.